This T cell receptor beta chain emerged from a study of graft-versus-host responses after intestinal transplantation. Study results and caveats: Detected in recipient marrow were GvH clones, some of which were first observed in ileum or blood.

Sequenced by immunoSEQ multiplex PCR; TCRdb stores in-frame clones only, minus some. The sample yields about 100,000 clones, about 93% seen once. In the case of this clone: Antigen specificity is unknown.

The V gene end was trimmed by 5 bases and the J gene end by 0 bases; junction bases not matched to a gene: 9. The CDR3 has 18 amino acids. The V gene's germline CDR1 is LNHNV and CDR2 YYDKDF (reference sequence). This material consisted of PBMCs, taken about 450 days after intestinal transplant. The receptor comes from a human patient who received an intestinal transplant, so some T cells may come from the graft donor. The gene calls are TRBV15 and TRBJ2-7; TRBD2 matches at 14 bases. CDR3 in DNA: TGTGCCACCAGCCCGACTAGCGGGGGGGGCCCTAGCTCCTACGAGCAGTACTTC. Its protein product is CATSPTSGGGPSSYEQYF.